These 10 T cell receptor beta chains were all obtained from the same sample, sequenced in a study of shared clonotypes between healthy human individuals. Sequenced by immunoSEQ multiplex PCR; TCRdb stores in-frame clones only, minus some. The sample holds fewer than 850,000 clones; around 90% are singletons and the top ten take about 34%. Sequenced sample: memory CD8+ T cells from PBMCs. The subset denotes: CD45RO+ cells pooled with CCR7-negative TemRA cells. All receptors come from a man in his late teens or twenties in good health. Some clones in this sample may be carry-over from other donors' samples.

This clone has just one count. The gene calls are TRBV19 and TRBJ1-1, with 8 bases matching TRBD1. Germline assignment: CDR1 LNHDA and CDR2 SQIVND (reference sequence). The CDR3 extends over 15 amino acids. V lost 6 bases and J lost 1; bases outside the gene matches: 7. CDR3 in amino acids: CASRGGQGWNTEAFF. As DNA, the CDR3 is TGTGCCAGTAGAGGCGGACAGGGCTGGAACACTGAAGCTTTCTTT. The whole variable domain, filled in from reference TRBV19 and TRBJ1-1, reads DGGITQSPKYLFRKEGQNVTLSCEQNLNHDAMYWYRQDPGQGLRLIYYSQIVNDFQKGDIAEGYSVSREKKESFPLTVTSAQKNPTAFYLCASRGGQGWNTEAFFGQGTRLTVV.

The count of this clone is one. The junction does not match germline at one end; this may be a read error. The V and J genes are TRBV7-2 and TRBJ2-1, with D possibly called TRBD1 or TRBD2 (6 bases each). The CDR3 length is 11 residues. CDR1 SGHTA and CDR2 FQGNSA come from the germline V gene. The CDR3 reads CASSPTGAGIF. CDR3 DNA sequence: TGTGCCAGCAGCCCGACGGGGGCGGGGATCTTC.

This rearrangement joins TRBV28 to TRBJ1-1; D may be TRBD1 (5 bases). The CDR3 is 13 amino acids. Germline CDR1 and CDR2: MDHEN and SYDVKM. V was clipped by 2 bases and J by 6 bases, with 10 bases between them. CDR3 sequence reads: CASSLRGAAEAFF. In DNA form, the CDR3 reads TGTGCCAGCAGTTTACGGGGCGCCGCTGAAGCTTTCTTT.

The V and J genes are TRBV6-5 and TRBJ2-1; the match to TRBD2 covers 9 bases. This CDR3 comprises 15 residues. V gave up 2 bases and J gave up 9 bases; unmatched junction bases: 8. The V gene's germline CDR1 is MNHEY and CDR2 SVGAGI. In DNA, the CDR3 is TGTGCCAGCAGTTACGGGGCGGGAGGGGTCCGTGAGCAGTTCTTC. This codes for CASSYGAGGVREQFF.

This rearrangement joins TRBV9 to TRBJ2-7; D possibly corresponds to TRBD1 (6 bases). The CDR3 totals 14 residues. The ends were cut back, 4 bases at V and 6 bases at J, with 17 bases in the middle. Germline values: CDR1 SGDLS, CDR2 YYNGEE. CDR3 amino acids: CASSTRAGDSEQYF. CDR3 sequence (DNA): TGTGCCAGCAGCACCAGAGCAGGGGATTCCGAGCAGTACTTC.

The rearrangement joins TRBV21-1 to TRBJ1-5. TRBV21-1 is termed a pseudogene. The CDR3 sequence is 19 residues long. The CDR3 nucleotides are TGTGCCAGCAGCAAGTTAGTTAAGAGGGCGACAGCGTCGAATCAGCCCCAGCATTTT. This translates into CASSKLVKRATASNQPQHF.

CDR3 in amino acids: CASSLTGGGSEAFF. As DNA, the CDR3 is TGTGCCAGCAGCCTCACAGGGGGCGGGAGTGAAGCTTTCTTT. The chain employs TRBV11-3 and TRBJ1-1, with 9 bases matching TRBD1. V lost 5 bases and J lost 7; bases outside the gene matches: 8. The germline V gene encodes CDR1 SGHNT and CDR2 YENEEA. The CDR3 consists of 14 residues.

DNA for the CDR3: TGTGCCAGTAGCCCCGGAGATGGCTACACCTTC. It translates to CASSPGDGYTF. The chain is built from TRBV19 and TRBJ1-2; the D is unclear. The CDR3 has 11 amino acids. The V gene's germline CDR1 is LNHDA and CDR2 SQIVND (reference sequence). V was cut by 6 bases and J by 6 bases, with 8 bases left in between.

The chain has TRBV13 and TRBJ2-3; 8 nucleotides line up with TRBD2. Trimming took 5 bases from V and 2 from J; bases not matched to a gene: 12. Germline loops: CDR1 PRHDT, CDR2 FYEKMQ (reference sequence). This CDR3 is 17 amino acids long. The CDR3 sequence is CASSHGVAGKDTDTQYF. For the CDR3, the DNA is TGTGCCAGCAGCCATGGGGTAGCGGGGAAAGACACAGATACGCAGTATTTT. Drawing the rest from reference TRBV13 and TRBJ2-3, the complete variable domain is AAGVIQSPRHLIKEKRETATLKCYPIPRHDTVYWYQQGPGQDPQFLISFYEKMQSDKGSIPDRFSAQQFSDYHSELNMSSLELGDSALYFCASSHGVAGKDTDTQYFGPGTRLTVL.

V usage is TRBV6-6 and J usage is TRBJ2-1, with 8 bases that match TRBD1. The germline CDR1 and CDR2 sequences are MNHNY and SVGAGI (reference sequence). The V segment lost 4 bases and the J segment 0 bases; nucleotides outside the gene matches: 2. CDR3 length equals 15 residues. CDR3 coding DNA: TGTGCCAGCAGTTTTGACAGGGGCTCCTACAATGAGCAGTTCTTC. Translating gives CASSFDRGSYNEQFF.